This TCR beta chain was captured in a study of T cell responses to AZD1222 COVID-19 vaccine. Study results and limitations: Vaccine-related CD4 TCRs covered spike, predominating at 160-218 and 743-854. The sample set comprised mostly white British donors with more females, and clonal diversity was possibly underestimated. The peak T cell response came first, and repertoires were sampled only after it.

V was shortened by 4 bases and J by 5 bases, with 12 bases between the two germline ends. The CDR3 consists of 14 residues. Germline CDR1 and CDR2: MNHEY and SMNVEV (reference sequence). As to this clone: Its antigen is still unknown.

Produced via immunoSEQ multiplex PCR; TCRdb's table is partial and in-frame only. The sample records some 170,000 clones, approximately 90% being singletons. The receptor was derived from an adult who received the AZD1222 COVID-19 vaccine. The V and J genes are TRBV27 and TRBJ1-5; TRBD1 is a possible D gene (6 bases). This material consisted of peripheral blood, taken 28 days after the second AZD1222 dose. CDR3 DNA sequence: TGTGCCAGCAGTTCATATGCAGGGGATCAGCCCCAGCATTTT. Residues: CASSSYAGDQPQHF.